This T cell receptor (beta chain) was found in a study of T cell changes during pregnancy in multiple sclerosis. TCRdb's copy holds only in-frame clones and misses some; the assay was immunoSEQ multiplex PCR. The data contain around 64,000 clones, roughly 91% of them singletons. CDR3 length equals 15 residues. Trimming shortened V by 4 bases and J by 8 bases, and 17 bases separated the two germline ends. In germline, CDR1 is LNHDA, CDR2 SQIVND (reference sequence). This receptor was taken from a female donor with multiple sclerosis, enrolled in a pregnancy study. The sample in question was CD4+ T cells from peripheral blood mononuclear cells, obtained after pregnancy. This chain links TRBV19 with TRBJ1-4; unclear D gene. CDR3 nucleotides: TGTGCCAGTAGTAACCCCCGCGGGGTCGGGGAAAAACTGTTTTTT. This gives the protein CASSNPRGVGEKLFF.